This T cell receptor (beta chain) appears in the sequencing data of a study of cytomegalovirus exposure and HLA in healthy donors. The study's findings and limits: Later work showed greater clonal expansion in HLA-associated TCR beta chains than in equally common others.

The PCR ran on 60 Vbeta and 13 Jbeta primers. As processed by the authors: Unique TCR beta chains totaled approximately 83 million in a later count, with roughly 11 million of them shared. Some clones are missing from TCRdb's copy, which holds only in-frame ones; the method was immunoSEQ multiplex PCR. The V and J calls and clone size were taken over from that table, and D and trimming were inferred from the DNA. The table lists more than 150,000 clones, 80% to 85% of them singletons. CDR3 length: 11 residues. Germline V CDR1 and CDR2: MGHRA, YSYEKL. Trimming pared 1 base from V and 7 bases from J, leaving 4 bases between. The donors, nominally healthy at sampling, likely had unrecorded immune exposures. Remarks on this clone: What it binds is unknown.

The receptor comes from a woman aged 18-30 years in good health and CMV-seropositive. V and J are TRBV4-1 and TRBJ1-1; D not certain. The sequenced sample was PBMCs. The CDR3 bases are TGCGCCAGCAGCCAAGGAGTTGAAGCTTTCTTT. Translated, it gives CASSQGVEAFF.